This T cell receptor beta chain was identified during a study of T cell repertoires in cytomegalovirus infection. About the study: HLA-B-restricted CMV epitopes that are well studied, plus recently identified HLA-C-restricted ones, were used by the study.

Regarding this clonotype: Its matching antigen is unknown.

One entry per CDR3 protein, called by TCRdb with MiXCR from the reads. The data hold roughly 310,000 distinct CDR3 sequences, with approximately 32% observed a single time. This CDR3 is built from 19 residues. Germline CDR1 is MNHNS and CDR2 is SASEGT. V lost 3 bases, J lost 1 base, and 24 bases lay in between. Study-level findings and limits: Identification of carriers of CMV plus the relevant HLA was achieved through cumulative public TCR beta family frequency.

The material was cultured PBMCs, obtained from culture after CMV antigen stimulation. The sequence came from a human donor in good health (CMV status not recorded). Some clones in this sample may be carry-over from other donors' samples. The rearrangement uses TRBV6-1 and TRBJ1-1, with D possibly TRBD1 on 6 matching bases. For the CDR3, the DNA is TGTGCCAGCAGTGATGGCGGGAGTAGCGGGGGCGCGTGGAACACTGAAGCTTTCTTT. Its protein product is CASSDGGSSGGAWNTEAFF.